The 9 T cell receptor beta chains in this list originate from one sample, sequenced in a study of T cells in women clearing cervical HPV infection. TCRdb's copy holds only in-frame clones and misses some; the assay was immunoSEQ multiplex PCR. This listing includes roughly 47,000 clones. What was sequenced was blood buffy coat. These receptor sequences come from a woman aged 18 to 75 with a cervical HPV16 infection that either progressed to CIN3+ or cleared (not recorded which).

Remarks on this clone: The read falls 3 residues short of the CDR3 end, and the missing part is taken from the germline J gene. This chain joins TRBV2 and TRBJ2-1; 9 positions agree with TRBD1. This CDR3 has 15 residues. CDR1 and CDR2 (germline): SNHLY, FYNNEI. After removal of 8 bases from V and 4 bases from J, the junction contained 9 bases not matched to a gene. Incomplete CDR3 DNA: TGTGCCAGCGGGGGTGGGACAGGGCCATACAATGAG. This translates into CASGGGTGPYNE. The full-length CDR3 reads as CASGGGTGPYNEQFF. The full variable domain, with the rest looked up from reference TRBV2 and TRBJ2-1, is EPEVTQTPSHQVTQMGQEVILRCVPISNHLYFYWYRQILGQKVEFLVSFYNNEISEKSEIFDDQFSVERPDGSNFTLKIRSTKLEDSAMYFCASGGGTGPYNEQFFGPGTRLTVL.

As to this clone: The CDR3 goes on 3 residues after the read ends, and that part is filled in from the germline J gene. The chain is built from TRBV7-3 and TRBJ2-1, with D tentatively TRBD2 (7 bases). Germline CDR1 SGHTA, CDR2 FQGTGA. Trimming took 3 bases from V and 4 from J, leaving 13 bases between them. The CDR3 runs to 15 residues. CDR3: CASSFSGGLYNEQFF. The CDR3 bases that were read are TGTGCCAGCAGCTTTTCCGGGGGGCTTTACAATGAG.

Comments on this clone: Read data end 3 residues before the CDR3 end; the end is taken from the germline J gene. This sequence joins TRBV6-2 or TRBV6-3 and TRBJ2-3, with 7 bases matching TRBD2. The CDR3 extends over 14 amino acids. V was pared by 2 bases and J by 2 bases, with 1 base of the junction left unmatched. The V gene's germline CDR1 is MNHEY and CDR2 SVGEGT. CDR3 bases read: TGTGCCAGCAGTTACGCGGGAGCCACAGATACG. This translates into CASSYAGATDT. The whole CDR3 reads CASSYAGATDTQYF.

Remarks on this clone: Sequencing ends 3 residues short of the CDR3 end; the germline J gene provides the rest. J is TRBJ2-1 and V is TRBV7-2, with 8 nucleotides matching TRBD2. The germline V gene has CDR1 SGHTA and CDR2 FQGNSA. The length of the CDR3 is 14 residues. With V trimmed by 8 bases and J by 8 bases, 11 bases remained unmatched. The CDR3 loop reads CASQGGLALDEQFF. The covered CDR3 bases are TGTGCCAGCCAAGGTGGACTAGCTCTCGATGAG.

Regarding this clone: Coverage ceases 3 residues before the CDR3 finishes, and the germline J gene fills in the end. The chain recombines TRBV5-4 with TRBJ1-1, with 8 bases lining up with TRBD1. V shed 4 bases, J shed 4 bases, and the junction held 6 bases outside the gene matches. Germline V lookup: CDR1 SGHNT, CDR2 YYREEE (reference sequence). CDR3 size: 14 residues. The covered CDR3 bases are TGTGCCAGCAGCATTGGGACAGGTCCCACTGAA. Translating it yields CASSIGTGPTE. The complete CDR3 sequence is CASSIGTGPTEAFF. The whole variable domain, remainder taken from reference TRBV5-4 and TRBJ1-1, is ETGVTQSPTHLIKTRGQQVTLRCSSQSGHNTVSWYQQALGQGPQFIFQYYREEENGRGNFPPRFSGLQFPNYSSELNVNALELDDSALYLCASSIGTGPTEAFFGQGTRLTVV.

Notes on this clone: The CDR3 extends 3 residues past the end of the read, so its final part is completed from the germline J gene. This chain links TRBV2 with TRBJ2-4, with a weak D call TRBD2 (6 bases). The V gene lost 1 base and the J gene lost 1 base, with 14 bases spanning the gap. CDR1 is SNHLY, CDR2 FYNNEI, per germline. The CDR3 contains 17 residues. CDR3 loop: CASSEGQEGLAKNIQYF. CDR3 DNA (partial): TGTGCCAGCAGTGAAGGCCAGGAGGGTCTGGCCAAAAACATT.

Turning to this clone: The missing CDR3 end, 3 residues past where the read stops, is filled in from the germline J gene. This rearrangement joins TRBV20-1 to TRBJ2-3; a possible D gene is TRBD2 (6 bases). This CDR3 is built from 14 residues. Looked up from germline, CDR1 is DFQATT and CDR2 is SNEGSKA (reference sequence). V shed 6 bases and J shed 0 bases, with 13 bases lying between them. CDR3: CSAGDFASTDTQYF. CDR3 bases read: TGCAGTGCCGGGGACTTCGCTAGCACAGATACG.

The CDR3: CASSPRGLVSGEYTF. CDR3 DNA, as far as it was read: TGTGCCAGCTCCCCCCGAGGACTAGTTTCGGGCGAG. The gene calls are TRBV18 and TRBJ1-2; D gene ambiguous. The DNA ends 3 residues before the CDR3 does, and the rest of the CDR3 is filled in from the germline J gene. This CDR3 is 15 amino acids long. From germline, CDR1 is KGHSH and CDR2 LQKENI.

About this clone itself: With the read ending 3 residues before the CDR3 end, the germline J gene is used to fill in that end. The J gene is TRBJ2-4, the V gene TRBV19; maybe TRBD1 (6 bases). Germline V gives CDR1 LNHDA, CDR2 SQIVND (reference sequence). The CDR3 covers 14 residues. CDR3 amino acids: CALEGDLKKGIQYF. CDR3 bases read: TGTGCCCTCGAGGGGGACCTAAAAAAGGGGATT. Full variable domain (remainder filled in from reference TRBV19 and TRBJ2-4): DGGITQSPKYLFRKEGQNVTLSCEQNLNHDAMYWYRQDPGQGLRLIYYSQIVNDFQKGDIAEGYSVSREKKESFPLTVTSAQKNPTAFYLCALEGDLKKGIQYFGAGTRLSVL.